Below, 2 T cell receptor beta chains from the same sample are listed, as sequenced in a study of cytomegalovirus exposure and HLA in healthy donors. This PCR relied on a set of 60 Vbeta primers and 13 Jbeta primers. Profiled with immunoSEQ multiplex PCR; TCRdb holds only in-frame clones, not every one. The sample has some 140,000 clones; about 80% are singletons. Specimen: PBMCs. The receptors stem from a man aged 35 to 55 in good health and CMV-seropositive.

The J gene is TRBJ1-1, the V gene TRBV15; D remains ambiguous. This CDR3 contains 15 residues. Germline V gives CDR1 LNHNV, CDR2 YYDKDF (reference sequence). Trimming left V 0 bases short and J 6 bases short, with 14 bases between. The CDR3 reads CATSRDRIGDPEAFF. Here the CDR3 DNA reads TGTGCCACCAGCAGAGATCGAATTGGAGACCCTGAAGCTTTCTTT.

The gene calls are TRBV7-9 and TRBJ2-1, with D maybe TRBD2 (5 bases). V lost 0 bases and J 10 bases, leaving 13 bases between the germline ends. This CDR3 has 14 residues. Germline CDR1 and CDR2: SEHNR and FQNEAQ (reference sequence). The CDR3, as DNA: TGTGCCAGCAGCTTAGCATCTCTAGCCCAGGAGCAGTTCTTC. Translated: CASSLASLAQEQFF.